This is a list of T cell receptor beta chains from one sample in a study of T cells in Graves' hyperthyroidism and ophthalmopathy. TCRdb called the multiplex PCR reads again in MiXCR, with one record for every CDR3 protein. Here the sample spans fewer than 650,000 distinct CDR3 sequences, less than 15% being singletons. Sequencing was performed on blood. These receptors all stem from a woman in her forties with Graves' hyperthyroidism. The CDR3 runs from the conserved cysteine through the conserved F or W.

TRBJ2-3	TRBV11-2	CASSSSWTDTLEGDTQYF
TRBJ2-2	TRBV6-1	CASSEAGLGPGELFF
TRBJ2-5	TRBV20-1	CSARGQVQETQYF
TRBJ2-2	TRBV19	CASKGQLLTGELFF
TRBJ2-4	TRBV29-1	CSVESGDIPKNIQYF
TRBJ2-1	TRBV28	CASRGEQGSTYNEQFF
TRBJ1-1	TRBV6-1	CASNEPGQGEAFF
TRBJ2-3	TRBV6-1	CASSPRGGSLADTQYF
TRBJ2-2	TRBV3-1	CASSHAGTPTGELFF
TRBJ2-5	TRBV10-3	CAIGANREETQYF
TRBJ2-1	TRBV6-2/TRBV6-3	CASSSSPTSNEQFF
TRBJ2-5	TRBV28	CASSLGRVYQETQYF
TRBJ1-2	TRBV18	CASSPSGGIDYGYTF
TRBJ2-7	TRBV5-1	CASSSPGTGIYEQYF
TRBJ2-2	TRBV7-2	CASNSGGRAGELFF
TRBJ2-3	TRBV7-9	CASSLAVGRVGTRNTDTQYF
TRBJ2-7	TRBV7-8	CASSFGLAYEQYF
TRBJ1-2	TRBV4-1	CASSQEAGSYNGYTF
TRBJ2-4	TRBV29-1	CSVEVRRIAKNIQYF
TRBJ1-1	TRBV3-1	CASSPWGDNEAFF
TRBJ1-2	TRBV24-1	CATSDPQGNYGYTF
TRBJ2-5	TRBV19	CASSNGRGQETQYF
TRBJ1-4	TRBV20-1	CSASHRQGNEKLFF
TRBJ2-7	TRBV5-4	CASSPSPQVGRADEQYF
TRBJ2-1	TRBV20-1	CSASTGGADNEQFF
TRBJ2-5	TRBV4-1	CASSQIGQGEETQYF
TRBJ2-7	TRBV11-2	CASSLAGSGEEQYF
TRBJ2-7	TRBV28	CASSLSLGTSGNYEQYF
TRBJ2-1	TRBV24-1	CATAREGAYNEQFF
TRBJ1-3	TRBV7-9	CASSFDQIGNTIYF
TRBJ2-1	TRBV30	CAWSPGGGNNEQFF
TRBJ1-5	TRBV12-3/TRBV12-4	CASSSGSIGSNQPQHF
.	TRBV12-5	CASGHSLTSGNYNEQYF
TRBJ2-1	TRBV19	CASSIPGLAGGLAEQFF
TRBJ2-3	TRBV28	CASSLLTGTLDTQYF
TRBJ2-1	TRBV20-1	CSARTSGEGNEQFF
TRBJ1-5	TRBV30	CAWGTGANQPQHF
TRBJ1-2	TRBV24-1	CATGDRGYGYTF
TRBJ2-1	TRBV20-1	CSAVLAGVTNEQFF
TRBJ1-2	TRBV27	CASRTGVYGYTF
TRBJ2-1	TRBV11-3	CASSLDRVTEAHNEQFF
TRBJ2-1	TRBV6-2/TRBV6-3	CASSSVSVSSYNEQFF
TRBJ1-1	TRBV5-1	CASNTRTASNTEAFF
TRBJ2-1	TRBV6-1	CASSSGTSGIGEQFF
TRBJ2-5	TRBV30	CAWSIRRTSGSFETQYF
TRBJ2-7	TRBV10-1	CASSESDWDPTYEQYF
TRBJ2-1	TRBV6-4	CASSQDFTDSYNEQFF
TRBJ2-3	TRBV19	CASKLAGVSPETDTQYF
TRBJ1-6	TRBV7-3	CASSLGMGVNSPLHF
TRBJ2-7	TRBV7-2	CASSLEQGLYYEQYF
TRBJ2-7	TRBV7-2	CASSTLGLVYEQYF
TRBJ1-5	TRBV30	CAWSQGSAQPQHF